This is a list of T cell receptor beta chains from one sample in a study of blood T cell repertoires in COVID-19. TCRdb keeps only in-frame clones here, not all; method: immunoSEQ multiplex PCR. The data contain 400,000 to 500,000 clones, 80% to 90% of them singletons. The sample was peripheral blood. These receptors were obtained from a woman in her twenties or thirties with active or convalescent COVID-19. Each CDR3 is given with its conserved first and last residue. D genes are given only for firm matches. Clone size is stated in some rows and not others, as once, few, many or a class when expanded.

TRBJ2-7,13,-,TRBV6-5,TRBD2,CASRTSGAYEQYF,TGTGCCAGCAGGACTAGCGGGGCCTACGAGCAGTACTTC
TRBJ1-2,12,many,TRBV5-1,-,CASSLEREGYTF,TGCGCCAGCAGCTTAGAACGTGAGGGCTACACCTTC
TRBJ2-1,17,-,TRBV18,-,CASSHTPGQSSYNEQFF,TGTGCCAGCTCACACACACCGGGACAAAGCTCCTACAATGAGCAGTTCTTC
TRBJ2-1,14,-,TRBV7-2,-,CASSLKSSYNEQFF,TGTGCCAGCAGTCTTAAGAGCTCCTACAATGAGCAGTTCTTC
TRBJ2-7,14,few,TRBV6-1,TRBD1,CASSEPDRAYEQYF,TGTGCCAGCAGTGAGCCGGACAGGGCCTACGAGCAGTACTTC
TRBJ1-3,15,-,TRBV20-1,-,CSASRTMSSGNTIYF,TGCAGTGCTAGTAGGACAATGAGCTCTGGAAACACCATATATTTT
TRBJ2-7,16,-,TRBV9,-,CASSVADRLVSYEQYF,TGTGCCAGCAGCGTAGCCGACAGGCTAGTTTCCTACGAGCAGTACTTC
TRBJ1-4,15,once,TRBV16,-,CASSQNSLTNEKLFF,TGTGCCAGCAGCCAAAACAGTTTAACTAATGAAAAACTGTTTTTT
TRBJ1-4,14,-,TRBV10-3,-,CAINPGGGEEKLFF,TGTGCCATCAACCCGGGGGGGGGCGAGGAAAAACTGTTTTTT
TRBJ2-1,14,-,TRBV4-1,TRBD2,CASSQAQRGAEQFF,TGCGCCAGCAGCCAAGCCCAGCGGGGTGCTGAGCAGTTCTTC
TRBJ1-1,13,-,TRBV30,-,CAWRETGNTEAFF,TGTGCCTGGAGGGAGACAGGGAACACTGAAGCTTTCTTT
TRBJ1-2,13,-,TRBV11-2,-,CASRPGGSYGYTF,TGTGCCAGCAGACCGGGGGGATCTTATGGCTACACCTTC
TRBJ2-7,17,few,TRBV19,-,CASSTQDSRTGPYEQYF,TGTGCCAGTAGTACCCAGGACAGCCGAACCGGGCCCTACGAGCAGTACTTC
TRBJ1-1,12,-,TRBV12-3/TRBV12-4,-,CASSLLRAEAFF,TGTGCCAGCAGTTTGCTCAGGGCAGAAGCTTTCTTT
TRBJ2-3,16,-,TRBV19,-,CASSIAGGGGTDTQYF,TGTGCCAGTAGTATTGCGGGCGGTGGAGGCACAGATACGCAGTATTTT
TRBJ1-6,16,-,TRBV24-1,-,CATSARHEGNNSPLHF,TGTGCCACCAGTGCCCGACACGAGGGAAACAATTCACCCCTCCACTTT
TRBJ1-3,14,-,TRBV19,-,CASSTTDRGNTIYF,TGTGCCAGTAGTACGACGGACAGAGGAAACACCATATATTTT
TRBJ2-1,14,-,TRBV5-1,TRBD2,CASKRGSSYNEQFF,TGCGCCAGCAAGCGGGGAAGCTCCTACAATGAGCAGTTCTTC
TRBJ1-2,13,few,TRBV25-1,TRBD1,CASSEAGTDGYTF,TGTGCCAGCAGTGAAGCTGGGACAGATGGCTACACCTTC
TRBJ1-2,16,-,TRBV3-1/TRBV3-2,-,CASSQGMEGSNYGYTF,TGTGCCAGCAGCCAAGGAATGGAGGGTTCCAACTATGGCTACACCTTC
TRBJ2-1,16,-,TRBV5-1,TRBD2,CASSLVPAGGDNEQFF,TGCGCCAGCAGCTTGGTACCAGCGGGGGGGGACAATGAGCAGTTCTTC
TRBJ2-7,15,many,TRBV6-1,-,CASSEDSAGFSEQYF,TGTGCCAGCAGTGAAGATTCGGCAGGCTTCTCCGAGCAGTACTTC
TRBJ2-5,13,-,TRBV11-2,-,CASSLGERETQYF,TGTGCCAGCAGCTTAGGGGAGAGGGAGACCCAGTACTTC
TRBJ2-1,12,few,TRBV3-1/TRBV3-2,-,CASSQVSYEQFF,TGTGCCAGCAGCCAAGTAAGCTATGAGCAGTTCTTC
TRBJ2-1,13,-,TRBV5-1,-,CASSVGRGNEQFF,TGCGCCAGCAGCGTGGGACGGGGGAATGAGCAGTTCTTC
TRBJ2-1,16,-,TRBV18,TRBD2,CASSPPGLAPYNEQFF,TGTGCCAGCTCACCACCGGGACTAGCGCCTTACAATGAGCAGTTCTTC
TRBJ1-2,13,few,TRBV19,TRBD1,CASRTGRNYGYTF,TGTGCCAGTAGGACAGGGCGGAACTATGGCTACACCTTC
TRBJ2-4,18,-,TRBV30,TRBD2,CAWSPGLAGPLAKNIQYF,TGTGCCTGGAGTCCGGGACTAGCGGGACCCCTAGCCAAAAACATTCAGTACTTC
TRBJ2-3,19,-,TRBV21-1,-,CASSNPGPHSAGGPDTQYF,TGTGCCAGCAGCAATCCGGGCCCCCACTCGGCGGGAGGGCCAGATACGCAGTATTTT
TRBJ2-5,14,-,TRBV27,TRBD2,CASSLAGGVETQYF,TGTGCCAGCAGTCTTGCGGGAGGGGTTGAGACCCAGTACTTC
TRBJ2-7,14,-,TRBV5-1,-,CASSLSRDSVEQYF,TGCGCCAGCAGCTTGTCCCGGGACTCGGTCGAGCAGTACTTC
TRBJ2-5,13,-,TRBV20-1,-,CSASAGSQETQYF,TGCAGTGCTAGTGCCGGGTCCCAAGAGACCCAGTACTTC